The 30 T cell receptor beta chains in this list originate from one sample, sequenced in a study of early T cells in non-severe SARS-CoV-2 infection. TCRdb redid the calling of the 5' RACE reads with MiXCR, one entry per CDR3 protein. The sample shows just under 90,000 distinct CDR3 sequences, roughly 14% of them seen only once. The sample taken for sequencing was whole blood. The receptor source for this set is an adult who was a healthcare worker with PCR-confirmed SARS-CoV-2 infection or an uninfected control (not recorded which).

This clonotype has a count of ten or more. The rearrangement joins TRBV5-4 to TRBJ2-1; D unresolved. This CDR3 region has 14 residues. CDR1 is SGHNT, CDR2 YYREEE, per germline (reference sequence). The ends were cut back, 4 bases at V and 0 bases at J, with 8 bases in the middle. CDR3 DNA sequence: TGTGCCAGCAGCCCGACGAGCTCCTACAATGAGCAGTTCTTC. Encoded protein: CASSPTSSYNEQFF. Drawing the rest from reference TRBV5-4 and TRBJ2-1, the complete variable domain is ETGVTQSPTHLIKTRGQQVTLRCSSQSGHNTVSWYQQALGQGPQFIFQYYREEENGRGNFPPRFSGLQFPNYSSELNVNALELDDSALYLCASSPTSSYNEQFFGPGTRLTVL.

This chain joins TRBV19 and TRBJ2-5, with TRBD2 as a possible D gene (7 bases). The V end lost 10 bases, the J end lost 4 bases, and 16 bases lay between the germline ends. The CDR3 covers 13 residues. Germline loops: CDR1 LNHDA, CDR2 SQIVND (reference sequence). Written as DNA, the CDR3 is TGTGCCACCTCAGAGGGAGGGGGAGAGACCCAGTACTTC. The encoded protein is CATSEGGGETQYF.

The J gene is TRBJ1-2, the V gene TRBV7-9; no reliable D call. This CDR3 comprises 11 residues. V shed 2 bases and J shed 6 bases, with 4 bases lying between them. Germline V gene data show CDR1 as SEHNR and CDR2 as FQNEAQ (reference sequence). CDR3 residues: CASSLSHGYTF. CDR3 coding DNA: TGTGCCAGCAGCTTATCCCATGGCTACACCTTC.

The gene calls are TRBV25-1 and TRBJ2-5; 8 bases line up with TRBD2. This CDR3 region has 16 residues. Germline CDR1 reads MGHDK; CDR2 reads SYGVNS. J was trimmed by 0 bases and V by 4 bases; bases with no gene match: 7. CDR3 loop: CASSVISGSHQETQYF. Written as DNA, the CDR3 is TGTGCCAGCAGTGTTATCAGCGGGAGTCACCAAGAGACCCAGTACTTC.

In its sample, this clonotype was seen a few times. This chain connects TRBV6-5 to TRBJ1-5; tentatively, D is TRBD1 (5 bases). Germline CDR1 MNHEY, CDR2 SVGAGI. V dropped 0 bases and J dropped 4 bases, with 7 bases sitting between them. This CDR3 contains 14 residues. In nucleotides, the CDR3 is TGTGCCAGCAGTTACTCGGGGGGAAATCAGCCCCAGCATTTT. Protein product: CASSYSGGNQPQHF.

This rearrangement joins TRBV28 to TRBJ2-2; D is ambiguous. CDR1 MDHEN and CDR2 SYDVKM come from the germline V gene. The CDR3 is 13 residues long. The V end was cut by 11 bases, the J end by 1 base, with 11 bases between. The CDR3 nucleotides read TGTGCCTTGAGTGGGGTGAACACCGGGGAGCTGTTTTTT. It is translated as CALSGVNTGELFF.

Written as DNA, the CDR3 is TGTGCCAGCAGCCCCGGGTCTTGGCTTAACCGGACCGATGAGCAGTTCTTC. It encodes CASSPGSWLNRTDEQFF. The V gene is TRBV12-3 or TRBV12-4, the J gene TRBJ2-1; no clear D gene. Trimming pared 6 bases from V and 8 bases from J, leaving 26 bases between. The CDR3 loop spans 17 amino acids.

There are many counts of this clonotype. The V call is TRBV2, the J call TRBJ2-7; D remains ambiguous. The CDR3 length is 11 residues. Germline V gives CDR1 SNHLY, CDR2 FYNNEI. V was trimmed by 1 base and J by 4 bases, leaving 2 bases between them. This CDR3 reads CASSEVYEQYF. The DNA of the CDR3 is TGTGCCAGCAGTGAAGTATACGAGCAGTACTTC. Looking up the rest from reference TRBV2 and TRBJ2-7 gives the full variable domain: EPEVTQTPSHQVTQMGQEVILRCVPISNHLYFYWYRQILGQKVEFLVSFYNNEISEKSEIFDDQFSVERPDGSNFTLKIRSTKLEDSAMYFCASSEVYEQYFGPGTRLTVT.

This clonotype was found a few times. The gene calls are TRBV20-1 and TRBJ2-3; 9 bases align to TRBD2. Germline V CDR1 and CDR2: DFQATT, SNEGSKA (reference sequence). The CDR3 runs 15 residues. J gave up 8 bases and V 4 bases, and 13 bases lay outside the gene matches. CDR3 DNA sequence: TGCAGTGCTACCGGGCATAGCGGGAGAGTGGGTACGCAGTATTTT. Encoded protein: CSATGHSGRVGTQYF.

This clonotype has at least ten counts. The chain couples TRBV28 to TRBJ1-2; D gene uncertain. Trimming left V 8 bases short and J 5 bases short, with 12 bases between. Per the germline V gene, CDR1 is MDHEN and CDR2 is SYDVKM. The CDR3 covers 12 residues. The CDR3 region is CASLRNGYGYTF. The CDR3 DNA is TGTGCCAGCCTGAGGAACGGATATGGCTACACCTTC.

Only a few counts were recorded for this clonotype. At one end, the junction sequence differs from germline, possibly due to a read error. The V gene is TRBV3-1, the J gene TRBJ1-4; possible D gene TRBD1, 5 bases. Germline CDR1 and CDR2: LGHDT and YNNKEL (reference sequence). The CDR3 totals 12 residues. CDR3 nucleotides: TGTGCCAGCAGCCCCTACCGAGGGGCACAGATTTTT. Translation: CASSPYRGAQIF.

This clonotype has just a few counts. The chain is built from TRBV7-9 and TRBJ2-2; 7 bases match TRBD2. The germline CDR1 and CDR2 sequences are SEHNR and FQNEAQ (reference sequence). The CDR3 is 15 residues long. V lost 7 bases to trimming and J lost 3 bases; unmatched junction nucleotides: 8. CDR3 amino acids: CASTPPGGDTGELFF. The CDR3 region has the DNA TGTGCCAGCACCCCTCCGGGGGGAGACACCGGGGAGCTGTTTTTT.

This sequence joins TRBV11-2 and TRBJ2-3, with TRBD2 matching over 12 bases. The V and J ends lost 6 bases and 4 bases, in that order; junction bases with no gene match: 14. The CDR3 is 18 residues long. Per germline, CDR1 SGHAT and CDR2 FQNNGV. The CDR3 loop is CASSSTSGRASRADTQYF. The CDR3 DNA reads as TGTGCCAGCAGTTCGACTAGCGGGAGAGCAAGCCGTGCAGATACGCAGTATTTT.

CDR3 sequence: CASSGTGQGINSPLHF. CDR3 bases: TGTGCCAGCAGCGGAACCGGACAGGGGATTAATTCACCCCTCCACTTT. This rearrangement joins TRBV7-9 to TRBJ1-6; TRBD1 matches 9 bases. With 5 bases clipped from V and 6 bases from J, the junction kept 8 bases outside the gene matches. The CDR3 contains 16 residues. Germline V gene lookup returns CDR1 SEHNR and CDR2 FQNEAQ (reference sequence).

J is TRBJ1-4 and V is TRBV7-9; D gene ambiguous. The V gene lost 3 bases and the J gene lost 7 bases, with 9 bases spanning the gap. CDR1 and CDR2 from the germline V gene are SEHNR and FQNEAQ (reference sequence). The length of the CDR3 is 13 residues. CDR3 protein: CASSLSRGEKLFF. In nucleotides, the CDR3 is TGTGCCAGCAGCTTGTCAAGAGGTGAAAAACTGTTTTTT.

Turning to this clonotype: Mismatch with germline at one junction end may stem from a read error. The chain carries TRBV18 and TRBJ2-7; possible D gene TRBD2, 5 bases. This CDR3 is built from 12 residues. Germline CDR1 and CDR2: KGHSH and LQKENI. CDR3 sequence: CASSPRGSEEYF. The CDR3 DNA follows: TGTGCCAGCTCACCACGGGGTAGCGAGGAGTACTTC.

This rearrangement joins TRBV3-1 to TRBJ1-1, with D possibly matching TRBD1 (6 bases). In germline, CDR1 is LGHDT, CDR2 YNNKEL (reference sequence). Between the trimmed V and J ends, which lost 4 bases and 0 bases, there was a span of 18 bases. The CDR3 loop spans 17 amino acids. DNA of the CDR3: TGTGCCAGCAGCCCCCGGGACAAGGGGAGGATGAACACTGAAGCTTTCTTT. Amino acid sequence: CASSPRDKGRMNTEAFF.

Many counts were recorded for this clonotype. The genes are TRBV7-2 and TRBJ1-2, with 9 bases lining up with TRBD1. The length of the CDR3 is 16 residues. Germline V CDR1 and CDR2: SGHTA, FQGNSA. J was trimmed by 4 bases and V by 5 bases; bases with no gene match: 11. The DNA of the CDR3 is TGTGCCAGCAGCCTAAACAGGGGGCGCAGAGGCTATGGCTACACCTTC. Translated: CASSLNRGRRGYGYTF.

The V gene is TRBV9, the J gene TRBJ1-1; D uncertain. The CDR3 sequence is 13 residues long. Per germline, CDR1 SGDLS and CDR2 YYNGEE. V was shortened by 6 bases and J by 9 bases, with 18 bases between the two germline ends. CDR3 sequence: CASTPMGEIQAFF. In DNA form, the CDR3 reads TGTGCCAGCACCCCCATGGGAGAAATTCAAGCTTTCTTT. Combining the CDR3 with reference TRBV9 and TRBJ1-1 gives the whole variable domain DSGVTQTPKHLITATGQRVTLRCSPRSGDLSVYWYQQSLDQGLQFLIQYYNGEERAKGNILERFSAQQFPDLHSELNLSSLELGDSALYFCASTPMGEIQAFFGQGTRLTVV.

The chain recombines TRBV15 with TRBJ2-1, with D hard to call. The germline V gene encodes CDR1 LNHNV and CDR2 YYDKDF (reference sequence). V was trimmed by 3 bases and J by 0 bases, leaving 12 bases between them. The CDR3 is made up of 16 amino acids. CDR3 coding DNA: TGTGCCACCAGCAGTCTTGGACCCAGCTCCTACAATGAGCAGTTCTTC. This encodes CATSSLGPSSYNEQFF.

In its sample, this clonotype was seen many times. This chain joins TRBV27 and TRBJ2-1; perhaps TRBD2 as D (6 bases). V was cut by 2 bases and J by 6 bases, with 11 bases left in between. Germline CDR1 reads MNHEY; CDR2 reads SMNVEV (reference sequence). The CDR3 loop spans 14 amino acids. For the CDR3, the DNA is TGTGCCAGCAGTTTAGCGGGATCCCCCAATGAGCAGTTCTTC. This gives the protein CASSLAGSPNEQFF.

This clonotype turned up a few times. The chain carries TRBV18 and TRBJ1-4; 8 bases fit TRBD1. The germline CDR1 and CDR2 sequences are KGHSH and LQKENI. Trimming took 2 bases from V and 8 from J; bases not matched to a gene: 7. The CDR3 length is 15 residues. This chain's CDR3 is CASSPLDRVFEKLFF. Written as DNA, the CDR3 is TGTGCCAGCTCACCATTGGACAGGGTGTTCGAAAAACTGTTTTTT.

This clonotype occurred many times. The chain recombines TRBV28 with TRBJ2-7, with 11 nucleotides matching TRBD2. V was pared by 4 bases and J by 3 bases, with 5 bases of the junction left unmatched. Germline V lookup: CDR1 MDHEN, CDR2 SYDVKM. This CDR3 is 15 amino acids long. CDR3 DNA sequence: TGTGCCAGCAGTTCGACTAGCGGGGCCTTCTACGAGCAGTACTTC. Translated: CASSSTSGAFYEQYF. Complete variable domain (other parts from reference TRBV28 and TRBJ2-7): DVKVTQSSRYLVKRTGEKVFLECVQDMDHENMFWYRQDPGLGLRLIYFSYDVKMKEKGDIPEGYSVSREKKERFSLILESASTNQTSMYLCASSSTSGAFYEQYFGPGTRLTVT.

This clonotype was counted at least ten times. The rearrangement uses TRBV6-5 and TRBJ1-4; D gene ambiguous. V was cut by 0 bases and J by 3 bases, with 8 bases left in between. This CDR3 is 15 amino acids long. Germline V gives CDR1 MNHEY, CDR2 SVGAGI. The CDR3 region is CASSYSTRSNEKLFF. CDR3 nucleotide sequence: TGTGCCAGCAGTTACTCGACCAGGTCTAATGAAAAACTGTTTTTT.

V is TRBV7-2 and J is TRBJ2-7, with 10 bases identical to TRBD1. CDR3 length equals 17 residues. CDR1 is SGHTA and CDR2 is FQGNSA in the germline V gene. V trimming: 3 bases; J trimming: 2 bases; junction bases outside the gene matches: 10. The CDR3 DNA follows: TGTGCCAGCAGCTTTCTACTGGACAGGGGGTCAACCTACGAGCAGTACTTC. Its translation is CASSFLLDRGSTYEQYF. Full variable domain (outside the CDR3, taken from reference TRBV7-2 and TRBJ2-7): GAGVSQSPSNKVTEKGKDVELRCDPISGHTALYWYRQSLGQGLEFLIYFQGNSAPDKSGLPSDRFSAERTGGSVSTLTIQRTQQEDSAVYLCASSFLLDRGSTYEQYFGPGTRLTVT.

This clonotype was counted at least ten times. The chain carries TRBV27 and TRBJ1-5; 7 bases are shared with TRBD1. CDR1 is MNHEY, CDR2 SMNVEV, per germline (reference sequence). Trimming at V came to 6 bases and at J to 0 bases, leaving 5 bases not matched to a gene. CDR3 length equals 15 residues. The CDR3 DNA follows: TGTGCCAGCAGCCCAGGGGGAGGTAGCAATCAGCCCCAGCATTTT. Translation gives CASSPGGGSNQPQHF.

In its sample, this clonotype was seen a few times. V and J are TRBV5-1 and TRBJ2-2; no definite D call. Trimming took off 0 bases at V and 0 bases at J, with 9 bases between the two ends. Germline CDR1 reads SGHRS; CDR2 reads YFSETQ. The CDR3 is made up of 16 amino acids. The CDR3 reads CASSLAVSANTGELFF. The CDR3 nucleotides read TGCGCCAGCAGCTTGGCCGTCTCCGCGAACACCGGGGAGCTGTTTTTT.

CDR3 sequence (DNA): TGTGCCAGCAGTTACTCGAACAGGGGACACGGAACTGAAGCTTTCTTT. Protein product: CASSYSNRGHGTEAFF. This rearrangement joins TRBV6-6 to TRBJ1-1; TRBD1 matches 7 bases. CDR3 length equals 16 residues. Germline V gene lookup returns CDR1 MNHNY and CDR2 SVGAGI (reference sequence). With 0 bases clipped from V and 5 bases from J, the junction kept 9 bases outside the gene matches.

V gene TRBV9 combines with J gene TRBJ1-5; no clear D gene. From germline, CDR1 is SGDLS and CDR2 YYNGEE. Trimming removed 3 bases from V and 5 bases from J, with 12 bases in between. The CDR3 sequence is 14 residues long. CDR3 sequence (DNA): TGTGCCAGCAGCGCCCCCGGGAGAGATCAGCCCCAGCATTTT. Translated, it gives CASSAPGRDQPQHF.

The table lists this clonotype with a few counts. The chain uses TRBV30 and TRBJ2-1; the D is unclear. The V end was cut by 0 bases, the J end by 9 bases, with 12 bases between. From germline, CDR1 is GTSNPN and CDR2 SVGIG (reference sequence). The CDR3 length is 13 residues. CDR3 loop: CAWSVLWASEQFF. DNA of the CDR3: TGTGCCTGGAGTGTACTTTGGGCTAGTGAGCAGTTCTTC.